This TCR beta chain came from a study of CD8 T cells in ankylosing spondylitis. Study findings and constraints: Clones linked to the disease showed a CD8+ phenotype. They occurred at relatively low frequencies in peripheral blood. Reported data indicate significant enrichment of disease-linked clones within matched ankylosing spondylitis synovial fluid. Among TCR beta sequences, a motif of several highly homologous variants appeared characteristic of ankylosing spondylitis blood.

By quantitative 5'-RACE with molecular barcodes, the TCR beta libraries were made. TCRdb ran MiXCR on the 5' RACE reads and lists one entry per CDR3 protein. The sample has about 270,000 distinct CDR3 sequences, more than 25% seen once. With respect to this clonotype: Its antigen remains unknown.

V was shortened by 1 base and J by 0 bases, with 8 bases between the two germline ends. The CDR3 has 15 residues. Germline values: CDR1 SGHTA, CDR2 FQGNSA. This sequence originates from a male donor with ankylosing spondylitis or in good health (not recorded which). This chain joins TRBV7-2 and TRBJ2-3; no reliable D call. Sequenced sample: blood, either unsorted or a sorted T cell fraction (not recorded which). The CDR3 region is CASSLGLDSTDTQYF. CDR3 sequence (DNA): TGTGCCAGCAGCTTAGGTTTAGATAGCACAGATACGCAGTATTTT.